These T cell receptor beta chains were read from a single sample in a study of PD-1 blockade in classical Hodgkin lymphoma. Using immunoSEQ multiplex PCR, the repertoire was profiled, and TCRdb retains in-frame clones only, with some absent. The sample has 40,000 to 45,000 clones; roughly 70% are singletons. The specimen comprised peripheral blood mononuclear cells (PBMCs), sampled at baseline. The receptor set was obtained from a human donor with classical Hodgkin lymphoma. The CDR3 runs from the conserved cysteine through the conserved F or W.

TRBJ2-7	TRBV7-2	CASSLSRTYEQYF
TRBJ2-3	TRBV6-5	CASSTGTLGPDTQYF
TRBJ2-6	TRBV27	CASTTGGTGANVLTF
TRBJ2-3	TRBV4-2	CASQGLATLSTDTQYF
TRBJ2-7	TRBV19	CASSISRAYEQYF
TRBJ2-2	TRBV6-6	CASRNMNTGELFF
TRBJ2-1	TRBV6-1	CASSEWDIAGNEQFF
TRBJ1-5	TRBV6-6	CASSLYRDKGNQPQHF
TRBJ2-7	TRBV6-6	CASSEGSSYEQYF
TRBJ2-1	TRBV9	CASSVVEGAFYNEQFF
TRBJ1-1	TRBV4-1	CASSQAGMGQVNTEAFF
TRBJ1-1	TRBV18	CASSPQGAGTEAFF
TRBJ1-1	TRBV30	CAWSVLGGPEAFF
TRBJ2-7	TRBV7-3	CASSASAGGLPYEQYF
TRBJ1-1	TRBV29-1	CSAGGIVDTEAFF
TRBJ2-3	TRBV27	CASRPGSRTDTQYF
TRBJ2-5	TRBV5-1	CASSRQTGYQETQYF
TRBJ1-2	TRBV4-3	CASSQAVGSSGYTF
TRBJ2-2	TRBV10-3	CAISDPDRESTGELFF
TRBJ1-4	TRBV28	CASSRDIRTTNEKLFF
TRBJ2-1	TRBV25-1	CASSDPSGLAYNEQFF
TRBJ2-5	TRBV14	CASRPSGSGETQYF
TRBJ2-7	TRBV19	CASSIVTGGYEQYF
TRBJ2-7	TRBV30	CAGTGDTYEQYF